In this sample, the clone carrying this TCR beta chain is medium-sized (0.01 to 0.1%). Its antigen remains unidentified. The QIAseq Immune Repertoire TCR panel built the libraries from roughly 15 ng of total RNA. TCRdb analysed the reads with MiXCR anew, one entry per CDR3 protein. The sample includes roughly 600 distinct CDR3 sequences, less than 9.5% of them seen just once. Four subsets defined by PD-1 and/or TIGIT were sorted from live CD3+CD8+TCRalphabeta+ cells. The data originate from a study of circulating CD8 cells and anti-PD-1 response in melanoma. The study's findings and limits: TIGIT repertoires were least diverse, DNEG repertoires most diverse. Subset repertoires were largely private at M1, with under 8% shared.

Looked up from germline, CDR1 is LNHDA and CDR2 is SQIVND (reference sequence). The CDR3 contains 15 residues. Trimming took 5 bases from V and 2 from J, leaving 15 bases between them. The material sequenced was CD8+ T cells from PBMCs, taken at baseline or after one month of anti-PD-1 therapy (not recorded which). The gene calls are TRBV19 and TRBJ1-2; D possibly corresponds to TRBD1 (6 bases). This clonotype originated in a human donor with melanoma. The CDR3 coding sequence is TGTGCCAGTAGTCTTACAGGGAAGACAAACTATGGCTACACCTTC. Translation gives CASSLTGKTNYGYTF.